This TCR beta chain derives from a study of T cell repertoires in cytomegalovirus infection. On the study more broadly: Public TCR beta signatures provided an indication of both CMV infection and a matching HLA type.

This clonotype was detected only a few times. Its target is unknown. Study conclusions and caveats: The study found HLA-C-restricted CMV-specific TCR beta clonotypes dominating the ex vivo response. Pooled public TCR beta family frequency picked out CMV carriers with the relevant HLA.

In TCRdb, the reads were re-called with MiXCR into one record per CDR3 protein. The sample includes 400,000 or so distinct CDR3 sequences, roughly a third seen only once; the top ten take around 13%. Germline lookup yields CDR1 MNHEY and CDR2 SVGAGI. V was pared by 0 bases and J by 8 bases, with 5 bases between. CDR3 length equals 13 residues. The chain employs TRBV6-5 and TRBJ1-6; D uncertain. The sample was PBMCs. The clonotype was recovered from a human donor in good health (CMV status not recorded). Some clones in this sample may be carry-over from other donors' samples. The CDR3 protein is CASSYSNYSPLHF. In DNA, the CDR3 is TGTGCCAGCAGTTACTCGAACTATTCACCCCTCCACTTT.